The following is a TCR beta chain sequence with its context. The sample holds many counts of this clone. This clone's antigen is unknown. The sequence runs out 3 residues before the end of the CDR3; the remainder is reconstructed from the germline J gene. Standard criteria were used to diagnose CVID, namely serum IgG, IgA and/or IgM reduced below the normal range together with specific antibody deficiency. There were almost 45 subjects in the CVID group (approximately 15 female and approximately 30 male), ranging in age from about 8 to 65 years, with a mean age of around 39. Most CVID patients and most healthy controls were of Caucasian heritage. All CVID subjects had received replacement immunoglobulin therapy for at least one year at the time of study participation. At the time of blood collection, no CVID subject was ill or was being treated with immunomodulatory or immunosuppressive medication. From each donor, about 5 to 8 ml of heparinized peripheral whole blood was collected. Genomic DNA from adults with common variable immune deficiency (CVID) and from healthy adult controls was used for sequencing of TCRbeta CDR3 repertoires. Diluted blood was density-centrifuged over Hypaque 1077 or Ficoll-Paque to isolate peripheral blood mononuclear cells. Unsorted mononuclear cells served as the source of genomic DNA, which was extracted either by Qiagen column purification or by a centrifugation-based method.

V was cut back by 7 bases and J by 3 bases, leaving a gap of 12 bases between them. Including cysteine and phenylalanine, the CDR3 has 12 amino acids. Only the CDR3 bases that were read are kept: 27 of them, in frame from base 1. CDR1 SQVTM and CDR2 ANQGSEA were looked up in the germline V gene. The sample originates from a study of T cell clonality in common variable immunodeficiency (dated by TCRdb to between 2015 and 2016). Beyond this particular receptor, the publication reports: Increased TCRbeta clonality was found in CVID subjects compared with healthy controls (t-test p = 0.018), with the increase being most characteristic of about a third of subjects. Despite equal DNA input, controls averaged about 81,820 unique sequences per sample versus about 30,000 in CVID samples. CVID TCRbeta sequences were reported to have fewer deletions and N-nucleotide insertions and to lack highly modified clones with 13 or more V deletions. According to the authors, figuring out what caused the increased clonality in CVID would require sequencing the repertoires of T cell subpopulations. Fewer TCRbeta clones were shared among CVID subjects than among healthy controls (p < 0.0001). Correlations of repertoire features with clinical complications were constrained by heterogeneity among patients within the CVID cohort.

For sequencing, equivalent amounts of genomic DNA were input from CVID and control samples. For every sample, a 60 bp segment covering the rearranged TCRbeta CDR3 region was amplified and then sequenced. The immunoSEQ assay, a bias-corrected multiplex PCR with high-throughput sequencing, was employed for TCRbeta amplification. For the original study's pipeline: Every unique nucleotide sequence was considered a clone and was annotated with V, D and J genes, copy number and frequency. Sequences were labeled productive if in frame, and non-productive if out of frame or containing stop codons. As previously described, Shannon's entropy was used to calculate clonality. Mean CDR3 Kyte-Doolittle hydropathy was derived from the predicted amino acid sequences of productive clones. Scaled V gene usage was hierarchically clustered using Manhattan distance and complete linkage with the R hclust function. Clone sharing by CDR3 amino acid sequence was assessed by resampling 12 repertoires per group over 100 rounds. The repertoires were searched for approximately 72 published EBV-specific TCRbeta sequences and fewer than 250 published CMV-specific TCRbeta sequences. A couple of CVID samples that yielded fewer than 10,000 sequences were excluded from the analysis, so 42 CVID repertoires were retained. The immuneACCESS repertoire file appears here via TCRdb, limited to in-frame rearrangements. These files lack a portion of the clones; in checked studies, under half of the deficit traces to unresolved V genes, and the cause of the others is not known. V and J calls and clone size come straight from that table; D and trimming were deduced from the DNA. Listed for this sample are roughly 34,000 clones, none observed only a single time. The ten top clones hold around 7% of the sample.

The material sequenced was peripheral blood mononuclear cells. The chain is made from TRBV29-1 and TRBJ1-2, with the identity of the D gene unclear. This clonotype was obtained from a human donor with common variable immunodeficiency. The CDR3 DNA, read in part, is TGCAGCGCCGGATCGAGGGACTATGGC. Its translation reads: CSAGSRDYG. The complete CDR3 reads CSAGSRDYGYTF.